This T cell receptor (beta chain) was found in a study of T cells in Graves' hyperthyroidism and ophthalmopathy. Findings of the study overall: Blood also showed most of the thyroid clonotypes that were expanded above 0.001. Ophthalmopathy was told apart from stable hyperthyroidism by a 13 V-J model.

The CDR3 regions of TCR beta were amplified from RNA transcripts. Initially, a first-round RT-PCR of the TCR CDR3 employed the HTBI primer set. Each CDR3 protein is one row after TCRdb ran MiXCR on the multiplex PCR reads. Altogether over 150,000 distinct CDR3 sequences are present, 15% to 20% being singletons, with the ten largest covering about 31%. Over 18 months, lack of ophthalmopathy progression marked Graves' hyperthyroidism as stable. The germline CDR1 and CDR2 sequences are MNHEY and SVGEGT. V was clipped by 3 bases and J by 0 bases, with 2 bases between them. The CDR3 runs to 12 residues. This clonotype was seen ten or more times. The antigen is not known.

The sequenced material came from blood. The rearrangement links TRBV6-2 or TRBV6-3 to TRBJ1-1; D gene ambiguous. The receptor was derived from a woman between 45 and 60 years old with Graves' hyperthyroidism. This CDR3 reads CASSYMNTEAFF. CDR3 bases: TGTGCCAGCAGTTATATGAACACTGAAGCTTTCTTT.